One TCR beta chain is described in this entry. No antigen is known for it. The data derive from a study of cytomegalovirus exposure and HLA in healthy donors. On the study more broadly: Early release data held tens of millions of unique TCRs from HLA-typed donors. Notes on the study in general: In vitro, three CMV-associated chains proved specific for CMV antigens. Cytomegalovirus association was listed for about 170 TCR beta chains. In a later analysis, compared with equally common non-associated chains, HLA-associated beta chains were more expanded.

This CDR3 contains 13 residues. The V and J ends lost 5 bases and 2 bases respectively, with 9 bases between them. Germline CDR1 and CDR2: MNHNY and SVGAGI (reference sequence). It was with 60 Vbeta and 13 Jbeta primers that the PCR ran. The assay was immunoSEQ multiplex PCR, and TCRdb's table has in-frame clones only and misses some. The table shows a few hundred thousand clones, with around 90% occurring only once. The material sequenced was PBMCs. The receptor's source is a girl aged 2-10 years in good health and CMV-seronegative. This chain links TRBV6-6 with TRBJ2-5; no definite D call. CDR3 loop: CASSKPLQETQYF. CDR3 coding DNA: TGTGCCAGCAGTAAGCCCCTGCAAGAGACCCAGTACTTC.